A single sample gave rise to the 5 T cell receptor beta chains below, sequenced in a study of blood T cell repertoires in COVID-19. Generated by immunoSEQ multiplex PCR, the TCRdb table keeps only in-frame clones and is missing some. This repertoire shows tens of thousands of clones, about 80% found once; its top ten account for over 8.5%. What was sequenced was peripheral blood. These receptors were obtained from a man between 45 and 60 years old with acute or convalescent COVID-19.

The V and J genes are TRBV30 and TRBJ2-5; 11 bases are shared with TRBD2. V lost 3 bases and J lost 4; bases outside the gene matches: 4. Germline CDR1 and CDR2: GTSNPN and SVGIG (reference sequence). This CDR3 is built from 14 residues. The CDR3 DNA reads as TGTGCCTGGAGAACTAGCGGGGGACGAGAGACCCAGTACTTC. Its protein product is CAWRTSGGRETQYF.

The rearrangement uses TRBV29-1 and TRBJ2-1; the match to TRBD2 covers 7 bases. Germline loops: CDR1 SQVTM, CDR2 ANQGSEA. Trimming removed 7 bases from V and 7 bases from J; junction bases left unmatched: 13. The CDR3 is 14 amino acids. CDR3: CSAVRTSLLNEQFF. CDR3 DNA: TGCAGCGCCGTTCGGACTAGTCTTTTGAATGAGCAGTTCTTC.

The CDR3 sequence: CASSLSGTGYGYTF. The DNA of the CDR3 is TGTGCCAGCAGTTTATCGGGGACAGGCTATGGCTACACCTTC. The genes are TRBV27 and TRBJ1-2; 8 bases agree with TRBD1. CDR1 and CDR2 from the germline V gene are MNHEY and SMNVEV (reference sequence). This CDR3 has 14 residues. J gave up 4 bases and V 0 bases, and 1 base lay outside the gene matches.

The V and J genes are TRBV6-5 and TRBJ1-2; maybe TRBD1 (6 bases). V gave up 8 bases and J gave up 8 bases, with 18 bases separating them. This CDR3 region has 13 residues. Germline values: CDR1 MNHEY, CDR2 SVGAGI. The CDR3 sequence: CASVEDSATGYTF. The CDR3 DNA reads as TGTGCCAGCGTGGAGGACAGCGCAACGGGCTACACCTTC.

The chain carries TRBV4-1 and TRBJ2-5, with 11 positions matching TRBD1. The germline V gene encodes CDR1 MGHRA and CDR2 YSYEKL. V dropped 4 bases and J dropped 7; count of bases not matched to a gene: 5. The CDR3 totals 14 residues. CDR3 sequence: CASSPGTGGRTQYF. DNA of the CDR3: TGCGCCAGCAGCCCCGGGACAGGGGGTAGGACCCAGTACTTC.